The clone carrying this TCR beta chain was observed once. Its specificity is not known. This CDR3 comprises 15 residues. Germline trimming cut 6 bases from V and 5 bases from J; bases unmatched to any gene: 6. CDR1 and CDR2 from the germline V gene are ENHRY and SYGVKD. Clones were read by immunoSEQ multiplex PCR, and TCRdb kept only the in-frame ones, dropping some. The repertoire holds some 2,400,000 clones, around 95% seen once, with around 0.13% in the top ten. A CD45RA+ naive subset and a CD45RA-negative memory subset were split from CD4+ cells. The data stem from a study of shared clonotypes between healthy human individuals. Study-level results: Relative to their counterparts shared across all four donors, non-shared clonotypes exhibited diminished generation probabilities. When naive CD4 clonotypes were compared across a few donors, 4% to 5.5% were shared.

Sequencing input: naive CD4+ T cells sorted from blood. Subset specified: CD45RA+ positively selected. The TCR was taken from a man between 18 and 35 years old in good health. The chain has TRBV10-3 and TRBJ2-7; 14 bases agree with TRBD2. The CDR3 region is CAIRPGLAGVNEQYF. In DNA, the CDR3 is TGTGCCATCAGACCGGGACTAGCGGGAGTAAACGAGCAGTACTTC.